This T cell receptor (beta chain) was identified in a study of identical twins. About this clonotype itself: Its cognate antigen is unknown.

General study findings and limits: Findings depended on cross-sectional statistics rather than tracking the same donors.

The CDR3 is 15 residues long. The trim removed 0 bases at V and 4 bases at J, leaving 3 bases unmatched. Germline V gene data show CDR1 as SGHTA and CDR2 as FQGNSA. Each CDR3 protein is one row after TCRdb ran MiXCR on the 5' RACE reads. The sample has more than 1.5 million distinct CDR3 sequences, about 30% seen once. Sequencing was carried out using cord blood. V and J are TRBV7-2 and TRBJ1-1; 9 nucleotides align to TRBD1. The sequence derives from a newborn girl in good health. The CDR3 coding sequence is TGTGCCAGCAGCTTAGCCCCGGACAGGGGCACTGAAGCTTTCTTT. Protein product: CASSLAPDRGTEAFF.